These 9 T cell receptor beta chains originate from one sample sequenced in a study of blood T cell repertoires in COVID-19. The method was immunoSEQ multiplex PCR; TCRdb's version includes in-frame clones alone and lacks a portion of them. The repertoire consists of 65,000 to 80,000 clones, with 86% occurring once and the leading ten covering 1.5% to 2%. Material: peripheral blood. The receptors were gathered from a man in his thirties or forties with acute or convalescent COVID-19.

This chain links TRBV12-3 or TRBV12-4 with TRBJ1-2, with TRBD1 identical over 10 bases. The CDR3 runs to 13 residues. The ends lost 4 bases at V and 7 bases at J; junction bases unmatched: 3. DNA of the CDR3: TGTGCCAGCAGTTCAGGACAGGGGGTTGGCTACACCTTC. It translates to CASSSGQGVGYTF.

The chain is built from TRBV6-5 and TRBJ1-5, with 10 positions matching TRBD1. Per germline, CDR1 MNHEY and CDR2 SVGAGI. Losses at the gene ends were 8 bases for V and 5 bases for J; bases not matched to a gene: 9. This CDR3 contains 15 residues. The CDR3 nucleotides are TGTGCCAGCGGGGCCCGGGACAGGGGCCATCAGCCCCAGCATTTT. Translation: CASGARDRGHQPQHF.

The V and J genes are TRBV27 and TRBJ1-1; maybe TRBD1 (5 bases). V lost 0 bases and J lost 5, with 10 bases in between. The germline CDR1 and CDR2 sequences are MNHEY and SMNVEV (reference sequence). The CDR3 sequence is 14 residues long. The CDR3 DNA follows: TGTGCCAGCAGTTTATCGTGGGGGGGGACTGAAGCTTTCTTT. It encodes CASSLSWGGTEAFF.

This clone was detected once. CDR3 bases: TGCGCCAGCAGCCTTGGACAGTTTACTGGAAACACCATATATTTT. Its translation: CASSLGQFTGNTIYF. The V and J genes are TRBV4-1 and TRBJ1-3; tentatively, D is TRBD1 (6 bases). Germline V gene sequence: CDR1 MGHRA, CDR2 YSYEKL. V lost 4 bases, J lost 2 bases, and 12 bases lay in between. This CDR3 has 15 residues.

The chain couples TRBV7-9 to TRBJ2-1; 11 bases map to TRBD1. V dropped 5 bases and J dropped 6; count of bases not matched to a gene: 6. This CDR3 has 15 amino acids. From germline, CDR1 is SEHNR and CDR2 FQNEAQ (reference sequence). CDR3 nucleotides: TGTGCCAGCAGCGCCCGGGGGACAGGGGGCAATGAGCAGTTCTTC. Amino acid sequence: CASSARGTGGNEQFF.

Here the CDR3 DNA reads TGTGCCACCAGCAGAGTTCCGGGGATGACTGAAAAACTGTTTTTT. This codes for CATSRVPGMTEKLFF. The chain joins TRBV15 to TRBJ1-4, with no clear D. V was pared by 1 base and J by 7 bases, with 13 bases between. Germline V CDR1 and CDR2: LNHNV, YYDKDF (reference sequence). The CDR3 covers 15 residues.

V usage is TRBV3-1 (or the pseudogene TRBV3-2) and J usage is TRBJ1-2, with D unresolved. The CDR3 sequence is 17 residues long. Germline assignment: CDR1 LGHDT and CDR2 YNNKEL (reference sequence). V dropped 5 bases and J dropped 6 bases, with 25 bases sitting between them. The CDR3 DNA reads TGTGCCAGCAGCTCAAGGGTAGTAGGAGGGAACGGGAATGGCTACACCTTC. This codes for CASSSRVVGGNGNGYTF.

This clone has a handful of counts. V usage is TRBV3-1 (or the pseudogene TRBV3-2) and J usage is TRBJ1-5, with 11 bases that match TRBD1. This CDR3 is built from 14 residues. Germline CDR1 LGHDT, CDR2 YNNKEL (reference sequence). The V and J ends lost 5 bases and 13 bases, in that order; junction bases with no gene match: 10. CDR3 in amino acids: CASSEGQGAAFQHF. DNA for the CDR3: TGTGCCAGCAGCGAAGGACAGGGGGCGGCTTTTCAGCATTTT.

The rearrangement uses TRBV27 and TRBJ1-5, with TRBD1 matching over 7 bases. Trimming took 10 bases from V and 3 from J; bases not matched to a gene: 12. This CDR3 region has 15 residues. The germline CDR1 and CDR2 sequences are MNHEY and SMNVEV (reference sequence). CDR3 coding DNA: TGTGCCACCCGGGGGGGACAGTCGGCCAATCAGCCCCAGCATTTT. Protein product: CATRGGQSANQPQHF.